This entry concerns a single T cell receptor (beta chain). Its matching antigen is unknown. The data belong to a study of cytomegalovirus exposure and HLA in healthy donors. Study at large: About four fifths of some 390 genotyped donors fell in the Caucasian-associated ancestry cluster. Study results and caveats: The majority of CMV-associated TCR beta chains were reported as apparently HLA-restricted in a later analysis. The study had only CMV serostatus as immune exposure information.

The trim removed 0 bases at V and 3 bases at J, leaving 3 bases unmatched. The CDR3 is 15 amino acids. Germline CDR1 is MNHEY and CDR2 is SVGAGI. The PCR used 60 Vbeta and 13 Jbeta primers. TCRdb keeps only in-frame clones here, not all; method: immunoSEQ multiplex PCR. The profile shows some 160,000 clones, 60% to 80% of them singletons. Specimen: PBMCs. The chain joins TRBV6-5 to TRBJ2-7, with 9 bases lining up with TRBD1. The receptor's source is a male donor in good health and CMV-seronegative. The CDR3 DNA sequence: TGTGCCAGCAGTTACTCGGGGACAGGGAACTACGAGCAGTACTTC. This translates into CASSYSGTGNYEQYF.